This T cell receptor beta chain was retrieved from a study of blood T cell repertoires in COVID-19. The CDR3 runs to 16 residues. Germline V gene lookup returns CDR1 SGHNT and CDR2 YENEEA. The trim removed 3 bases at V and 3 bases at J, leaving 6 bases unmatched. Original handling: Nucleated cell counts were estimated from reference gene primer amplification. Here immunoSEQ multiplex PCR was the method, and the copy in TCRdb shows in-frame clones only, minus some. The V and J calls and clone size are taken from that table; D and trimming were inferred from the DNA. In the table there are around 140,000 clones, around 84% of which are singletons. Recruitment covered roughly 24 US areas and drew participants whose ages spanned roughly 18 to 90 years.

Sequenced input: PBMCs or T cells enriched from blood (not recorded which). This sequence joins TRBV11-3 and TRBJ2-1, with 9 bases matching TRBD2. The receptor was isolated from a man aged 40-49 years with acute COVID-19. The CDR3 DNA follows: TGTGCCAGCAGCTTTGGTAGCGGGAGCCTCTACAATGAGCAGTTCTTC. Protein product: CASSFGSGSLYNEQFF.